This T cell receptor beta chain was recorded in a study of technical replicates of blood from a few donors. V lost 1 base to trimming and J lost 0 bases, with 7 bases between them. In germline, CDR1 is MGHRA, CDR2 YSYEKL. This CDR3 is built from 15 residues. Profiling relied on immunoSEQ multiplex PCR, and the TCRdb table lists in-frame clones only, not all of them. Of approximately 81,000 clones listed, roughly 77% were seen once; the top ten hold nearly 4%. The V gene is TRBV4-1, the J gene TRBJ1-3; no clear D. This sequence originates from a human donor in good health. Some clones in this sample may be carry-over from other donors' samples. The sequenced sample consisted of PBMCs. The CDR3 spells CASSQGRTSGNTIYF. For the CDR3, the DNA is TGCGCCAGCAGCCAAGGTAGAACCTCTGGAAACACCATATATTTT.